The clone carrying this T cell receptor (beta chain) occurred many times. Its cognate antigen is unknown. Germline V gene lookup returns CDR1 SEHNR and CDR2 FQNEAQ (reference sequence). The ends were cut back, 4 bases at V and 5 bases at J, with 14 bases in the middle. The CDR3 has 14 amino acids. Time point noted: persistent/refractory GD, antithyroid drugs over 5 years with positive TRAb. Following extraction of RNA from PBMCs, that RNA was used to make the TCR library. Through Arm-PCR of CDR3 regions and iRepertoire HTBI primers, TCR beta libraries were built. MiXCR, applied by TCRdb to the multiplex PCR reads, yields one record per CDR3 protein. The sample lists 300,000 or so distinct CDR3 sequences; less than 20% were seen once. This sample was taken from a study of regulatory T cells in long-lasting Graves disease. At the level of the study: To qualify as persistent, Graves' disease required over 5 years of antithyroid drugs with positive TSH receptor antibodies. Study-level findings and limits: For persistent Graves' patients, TCR diversity was lower than for newly diagnosed ones. Having few samples may have compromised the accuracy.

The receptor's source is a female donor with Graves disease. The V call is TRBV7-9, the J call TRBJ1-2; D unresolved. The sequenced sample was peripheral blood mononuclear cells (PBMCs), obtained when the disease was refractory, from a patient treated with antithyroid drugs. CDR3 DNA: TGTGCCAGCAGCTCGGTCAAGGACTTATATGGCTACACCTTC. Translating gives CASSSVKDLYGYTF.